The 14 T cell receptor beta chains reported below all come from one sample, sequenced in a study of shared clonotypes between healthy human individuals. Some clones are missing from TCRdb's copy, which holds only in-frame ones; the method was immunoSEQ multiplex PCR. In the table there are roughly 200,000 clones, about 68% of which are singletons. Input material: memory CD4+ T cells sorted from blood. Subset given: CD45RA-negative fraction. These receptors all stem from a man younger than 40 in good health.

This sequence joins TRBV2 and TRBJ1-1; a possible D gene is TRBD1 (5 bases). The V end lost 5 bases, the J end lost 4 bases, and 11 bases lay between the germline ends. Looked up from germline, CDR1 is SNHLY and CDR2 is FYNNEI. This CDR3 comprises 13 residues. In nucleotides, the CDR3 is TGTGCCAGCAGTTCCGTCGGGGGCACTGAAGCTTTCTTT. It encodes CASSSVGGTEAFF. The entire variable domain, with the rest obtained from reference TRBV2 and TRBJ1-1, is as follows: EPEVTQTPSHQVTQMGQEVILRCVPISNHLYFYWYRQILGQKVEFLVSFYNNEISEKSEIFDDQFSVERPDGSNFTLKIRSTKLEDSAMYFCASSSVGGTEAFFGQGTRLTVV.

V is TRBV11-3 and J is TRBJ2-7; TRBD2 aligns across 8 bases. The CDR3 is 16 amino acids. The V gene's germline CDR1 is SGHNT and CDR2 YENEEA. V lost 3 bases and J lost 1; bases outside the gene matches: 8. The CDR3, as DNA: TGTGCCAGCAGCTTCGCGGGGGGATTACTTTCCTACGAGCAGTACTTC. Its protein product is CASSFAGGLLSYEQYF. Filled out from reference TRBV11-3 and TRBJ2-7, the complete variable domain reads EAGVVQSPRYKIIEKKQPVAFWCNPISGHNTLYWYLQNLGQGPELLIRYENEEAVDDSQLPKDRFSAERLKGVDSTLKIQPAELGDSAVYLCASSFAGGLLSYEQYFGPGTRLTVT.

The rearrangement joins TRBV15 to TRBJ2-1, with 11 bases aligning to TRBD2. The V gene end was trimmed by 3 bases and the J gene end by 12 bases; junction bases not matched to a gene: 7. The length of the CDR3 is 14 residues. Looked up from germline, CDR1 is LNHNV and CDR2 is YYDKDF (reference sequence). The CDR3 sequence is CATSSYSGRARQFF. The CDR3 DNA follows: TGTGCCACCAGCAGTTATAGCGGGAGGGCCCGGCAGTTCTTC.

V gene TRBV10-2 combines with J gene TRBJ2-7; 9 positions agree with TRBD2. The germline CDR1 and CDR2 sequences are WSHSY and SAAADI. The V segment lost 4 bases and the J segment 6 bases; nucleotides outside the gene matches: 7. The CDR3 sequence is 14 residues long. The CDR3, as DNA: TGCGCCAGCAGTGTACTAGCGGGTAAGGGCGAGCAGTACTTC. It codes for CASSVLAGKGEQYF.

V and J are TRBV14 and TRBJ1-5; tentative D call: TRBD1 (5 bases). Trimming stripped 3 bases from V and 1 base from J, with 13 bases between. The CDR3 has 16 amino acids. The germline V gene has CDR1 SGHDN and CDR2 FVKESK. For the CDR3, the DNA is TGTGCCAGCAGCCAGAGACCGGGGGGAAGCAATCAGCCCCAGCATTTT. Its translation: CASSQRPGGSNQPQHF.

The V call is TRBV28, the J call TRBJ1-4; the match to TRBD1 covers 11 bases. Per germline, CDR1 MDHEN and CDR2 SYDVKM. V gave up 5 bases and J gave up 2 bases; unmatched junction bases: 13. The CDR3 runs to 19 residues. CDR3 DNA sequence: TGTGCCAGCAGTAGACCCGGGACAGGGGGAATTGGGACTAATGAAAAACTGTTTTTT. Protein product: CASSRPGTGGIGTNEKLFF. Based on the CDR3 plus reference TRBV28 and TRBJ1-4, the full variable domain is DVKVTQSSRYLVKRTGEKVFLECVQDMDHENMFWYRQDPGLGLRLIYFSYDVKMKEKGDIPEGYSVSREKKERFSLILESASTNQTSMYLCASSRPGTGGIGTNEKLFFGSGTQLSVL.

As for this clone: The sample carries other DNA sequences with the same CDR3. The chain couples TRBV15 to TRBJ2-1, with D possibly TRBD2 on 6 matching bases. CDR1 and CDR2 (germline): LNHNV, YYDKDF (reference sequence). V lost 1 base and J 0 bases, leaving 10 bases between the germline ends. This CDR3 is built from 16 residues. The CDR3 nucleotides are TGTGCCACCAGCAGAGGTGACGGGAGCTCCTACAATGAGCAGTTCTTC. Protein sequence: CATSRGDGSSYNEQFF. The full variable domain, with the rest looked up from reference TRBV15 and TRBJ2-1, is DAMVIQNPRYQVTQFGKPVTLSCSQTLNHNVMYWYQQKSSQAPKLLFHYYDKDFNNEADTPDNFQSRRPNTSFCFLDIRSPGLGDTAMYLCATSRGDGSSYNEQFFGPGTRLTVL.

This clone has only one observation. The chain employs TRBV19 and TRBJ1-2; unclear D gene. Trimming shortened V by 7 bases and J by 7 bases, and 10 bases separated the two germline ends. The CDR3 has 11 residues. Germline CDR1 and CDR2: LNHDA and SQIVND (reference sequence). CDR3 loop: CASTGVGGYTF. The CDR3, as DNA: TGTGCCAGTACCGGGGTTGGTGGCTACACCTTC.

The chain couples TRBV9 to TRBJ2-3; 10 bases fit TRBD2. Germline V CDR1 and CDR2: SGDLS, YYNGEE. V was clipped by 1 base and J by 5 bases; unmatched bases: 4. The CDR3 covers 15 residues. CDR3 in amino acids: CASSVLAGVLDTQYF. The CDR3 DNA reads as TGTGCCAGCAGCGTACTAGCGGGAGTTTTAGATACGCAGTATTTT.

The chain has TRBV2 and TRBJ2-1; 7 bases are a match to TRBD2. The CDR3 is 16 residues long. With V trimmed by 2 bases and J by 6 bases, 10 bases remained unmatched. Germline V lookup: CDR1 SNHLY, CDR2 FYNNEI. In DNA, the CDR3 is TGTGCCAGCAGTGAATTAGTAGCGGGCCCATTCAATGAGCAGTTCTTC. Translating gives CASSELVAGPFNEQFF.

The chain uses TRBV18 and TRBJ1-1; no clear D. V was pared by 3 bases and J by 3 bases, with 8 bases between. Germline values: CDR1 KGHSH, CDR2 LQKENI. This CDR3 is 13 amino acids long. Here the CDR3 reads CASSPWVYTEAFF. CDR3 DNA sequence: TGTGCCAGCTCACCGTGGGTTTACACTGAAGCTTTCTTT.

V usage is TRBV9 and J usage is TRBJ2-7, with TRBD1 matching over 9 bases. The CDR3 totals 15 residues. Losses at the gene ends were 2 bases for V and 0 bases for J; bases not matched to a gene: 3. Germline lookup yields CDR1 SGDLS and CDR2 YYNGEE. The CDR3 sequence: CASSVGTGFSYEQYF. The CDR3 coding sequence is TGTGCCAGCAGCGTCGGGACAGGGTTCTCCTACGAGCAGTACTTC. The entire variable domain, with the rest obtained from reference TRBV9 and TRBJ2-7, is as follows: DSGVTQTPKHLITATGQRVTLRCSPRSGDLSVYWYQQSLDQGLQFLIQYYNGEERAKGNILERFSAQQFPDLHSELNLSSLELGDSALYFCASSVGTGFSYEQYFGPGTRLTVT.

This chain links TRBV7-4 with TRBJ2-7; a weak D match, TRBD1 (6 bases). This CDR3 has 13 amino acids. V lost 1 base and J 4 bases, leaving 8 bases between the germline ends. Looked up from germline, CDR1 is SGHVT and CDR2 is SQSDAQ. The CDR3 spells CASSLGQVYEQYF. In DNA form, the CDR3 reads TGTGCCAGCAGCTTAGGACAGGTATACGAGCAGTACTTC.

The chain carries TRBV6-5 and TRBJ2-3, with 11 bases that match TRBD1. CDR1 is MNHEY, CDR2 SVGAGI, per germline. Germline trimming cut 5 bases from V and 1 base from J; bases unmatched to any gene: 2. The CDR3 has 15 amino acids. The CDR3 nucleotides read TGTGCCAGCAGTCTGGGACAGGGGGGCACAGATACGCAGTATTTT. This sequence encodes CASSLGQGGTDTQYF.